This entry lists 22 T cell receptor beta chains sequenced from one sample in a study of OX40 agonist ivuxolimab in advanced cancers. Clones were read by immunoSEQ multiplex PCR, and TCRdb kept only the in-frame ones, dropping some. The table lists about 17,000 clones, 82% of them singletons. The sample consisted of CD4+ or CD8+ T cells sorted from blood, taken in a trial of the OX40 agonist ivuxolimab. The source of these receptors is an adult with an advanced solid tumor such as melanoma, head and neck, liver or kidney cancer.

The J gene is TRBJ2-2, the V gene TRBV4-3; unclear D gene. The CDR3 totals 17 residues. The V and J ends lost 0 bases and 0 bases respectively, with 11 bases between them. The V gene's germline CDR1 is LGHNA and CDR2 YSLEER. Written as DNA, the CDR3 is TGCGCCAGCAGCCAAGAAAAGGCGCTAACGAACACCGGGGAGCTGTTTTTT. It codes for CASSQEKALTNTGELFF.

The rearrangement uses TRBV5-4 and TRBJ2-6; 8 bases agree with TRBD1. CDR3 length: 15 amino acids. The ends lost 4 bases at V and 4 bases at J; junction bases unmatched: 4. Germline CDR1 is SGHNT and CDR2 is YYREEE (reference sequence). The CDR3 DNA sequence: TGTGCCAGCAGCGTTCAGGGGGCCGGGGCCAACGTCCTGACTTTC. Its translation: CASSVQGAGANVLTF.

The rearrangement links TRBV19 to TRBJ2-1, with 9 bases that match TRBD1. The V segment lost 6 bases and the J segment 9 bases; nucleotides outside the gene matches: 9. The CDR3 spans 14 residues. CDR1 and CDR2 (germline): LNHDA, SQIVND (reference sequence). DNA for the CDR3: TGTGCCAGTAGGGACAGGGGCCGCAACGGTGAGCAGTTCTTC. Its protein product is CASRDRGRNGEQFF.

The V call is TRBV4-3, the J call TRBJ2-1, with TRBD1 matching over 11 bases. Germline-derived CDR1 and CDR2 are LGHNA and YSLEER. V lost 1 base, J lost 6 bases, and 5 bases stayed unmatched. The CDR3 consists of 16 residues. CDR3 in DNA: TGCGCCAGCAGCCAAGGGGGGACAGGGGGACGCAATGAGCAGTTCTTC. Protein: CASSQGGTGGRNEQFF.

This clone was detected only a few times. This chain links TRBV20-1 with TRBJ2-7; D gene ambiguous. The length of the CDR3 is 11 residues. Deletions cut 0 bases from V and 4 bases from J, with 4 bases between. CDR1 and CDR2 from the germline V gene are DFQATT and SNEGSKA (reference sequence). CDR3 amino acids: CSAREKYEQYF. CDR3 DNA: TGCAGTGCTAGAGAAAAGTACGAGCAGTACTTC.

This clone was seen a single time. The chain is built from TRBV29-1 and TRBJ2-5; 8 nucleotides align to TRBD1. V was pared by 5 bases and J by 4 bases, with 9 bases of the junction left unmatched. Germline assignment: CDR1 SQVTM and CDR2 ANQGSEA. This CDR3 spans 14 amino acids. CDR3 nucleotide sequence: TGCAGCGTTCGCCCCGCGACAGGGGCAGAGACCCAGTACTTC. Translating gives CSVRPATGAETQYF.

The chain combines TRBV21-1 with TRBJ1-2; the table's D gene call, TRBD1, was not cross checked with the DNA. TRBV21-1 is shown as a pseudogene. This CDR3 contains 17 residues. The CDR3 DNA follows: TGTGCCAGCAGCCCGTTCACCGCCGGGACAGGGGGGGATGGCTACACCTTC. Encoded protein: CASSPFTAGTGGDGYTF.

The V call is TRBV5-1, the J call TRBJ2-1; D remains unclear. The germline CDR1 and CDR2 sequences are SGHRS and YFSETQ. The V end lost 2 bases, the J end lost 5 bases, and 8 bases lay between the germline ends. This CDR3 is 13 amino acids long. The CDR3 DNA sequence: TGCGCCAGCAGCTTTTCCCGGGACAATGAGCAGTTCTTC. It codes for CASSFSRDNEQFF.

The chain joins TRBV6-1 to TRBJ2-3, with D possibly matching TRBD2 (5 bases). This CDR3 has 14 amino acids. Trimming pared 0 bases from V and 5 bases from J, leaving 9 bases between. Germline CDR1 reads MNHNS; CDR2 reads SASEGT. CDR3 nucleotides: TGTGCCAGCAGTGAAGCGGGAGCTGTAGATACGCAGTATTTT. As protein: CASSEAGAVDTQYF.

CDR3 coding DNA: TGTGCCAGCAGTGAAGCGCTTCAGTACCAGCCCACTTACAATGAGCAGTTCTTC. It is translated as CASSEALQYQPTYNEQFF. The chain has TRBV2 and TRBJ2-1, with D uncertain. CDR3 length equals 18 residues. The germline V and J ends were trimmed by 0 bases and 4 bases, with 19 bases remaining between them. Germline loops: CDR1 SNHLY, CDR2 FYNNEI.

V gene TRBV7-9 combines with J gene TRBJ2-1; maybe TRBD1 (5 bases). Germline V CDR1 and CDR2: SEHNR, FQNEAQ (reference sequence). V was trimmed by 5 bases and J by 1 base, leaving 21 bases between them. The CDR3 contains 18 residues. CDR3: CASSPKPFRVGSYNEQFF. In DNA form, the CDR3 reads TGTGCCAGCAGCCCAAAACCGTTCAGGGTGGGGTCCTACAATGAGCAGTTCTTC.

The rearrangement joins TRBV7-2 to TRBJ1-5; no clear D. The germline V gene has CDR1 SGHTA and CDR2 FQGNSA. Trimming stripped 0 bases from V and 8 bases from J, with 11 bases between. There are 14 residues in the CDR3. The CDR3 is CASSLADGGKPQHF. The CDR3 DNA reads TGTGCCAGCAGCTTAGCGGACGGCGGCAAGCCCCAGCATTTT.

The chain uses TRBV11-2 and TRBJ1-6; D call uncertain. In germline, CDR1 is SGHAT, CDR2 FQNNGV. Trimming stripped 0 bases from V and 10 bases from J, with 10 bases between. The CDR3 covers 14 residues. In DNA form, the CDR3 reads TGTGCCAGCAGCTTAGATCCCGGAGAATCACCCCTCCACTTT. This codes for CASSLDPGESPLHF.

As for this clone: This sample also contains other DNA sequences that code for the same CDR3. The chain links TRBV7-2 to TRBJ1-4, with a tentative D call TRBD1 (5 bases). Germline values: CDR1 SGHTA, CDR2 FQGNSA. Trimming shortened V by 2 bases and J by 4 bases, and 8 bases separated the two germline ends. The CDR3 length is 14 residues. CDR3 residues: CASSLRGVNEKLFF. Written as DNA, the CDR3 is TGTGCCAGCAGCTTACGGGGGGTTAATGAAAAACTGTTTTTT.

This clone was counted a single time. This chain links TRBV29-1 with TRBJ1-2; tentative D call: TRBD1 (5 bases). V was clipped by 3 bases and J by 4 bases, with 12 bases between them. CDR1 and CDR2 (germline): SQVTM, ANQGSEA. The CDR3 is 13 amino acids. The DNA of the CDR3 is TGCAGCGTTGATAAGGGGTCGGGCTATGGCTACACCTTC. This encodes CSVDKGSGYGYTF.

This clone was picked up a small number of times. The chain employs TRBV7-2 and TRBJ2-5; D is unclear. Trimming took off 3 bases at V and 2 bases at J, with 10 bases between the two ends. This CDR3 has 14 amino acids. Germline assignment: CDR1 SGHTA and CDR2 FQGNSA. The chain's CDR3 is CASSLSTHQETQYF. In DNA, the CDR3 is TGTGCCAGCAGCTTGAGTACACATCAAGAGACCCAGTACTTC. The full variable domain, completed using reference TRBV7-2 and TRBJ2-5, is GAGVSQSPSNKVTEKGKDVELRCDPISGHTALYWYRQSLGQGLEFLIYFQGNSAPDKSGLPSDRFSAERTGGSVSTLTIQRTQQEDSAVYLCASSLSTHQETQYFGPGTRLLVL.

This sequence joins TRBV4-1 and TRBJ2-5, with TRBD2 matching over 7 bases. The J call could be wrong; TRBJ2-7 is a better fit for the DNA end. The CDR3 has 18 residues. The germline V gene encodes CDR1 MGHRA and CDR2 YSYEKL. Here the CDR3 DNA reads TGCGCCAGCAGCCAGAGACCACAGGCCAAGCGGGATCTCTACGAGCAGTACTTC. Protein product: CASSQRPQAKRDLYEQYF.

The rearrangement joins TRBV5-8 to TRBJ1-5, with no clear D. The germline V and J ends were trimmed by 0 bases and 4 bases, with 2 bases remaining between them. This CDR3 has 12 residues. Per germline, CDR1 SGHTS and CDR2 YDEGEE. CDR3 loop: CASSLGNQPQHF. For the CDR3, the DNA is TGTGCCAGCAGCTTGGGGAATCAGCCCCAGCATTTT.

The V call is TRBV7-3, the J call TRBJ2-1; D unclear. Germline CDR1 is SGHTA and CDR2 is FQGTGA. The V end was cut by 4 bases, the J end by 0 bases, with 4 bases between. The CDR3 spans 13 residues. The CDR3: CASSSGSYNEQFF. Written as DNA, the CDR3 is TGTGCCAGCAGCTCAGGCTCCTACAATGAGCAGTTCTTC.

The J gene is TRBJ2-1, the V gene TRBV14; D gene ambiguous. With 4 bases removed from V and 10 bases from J, the gap between germline ends came to 11 bases. The V gene's germline CDR1 is SGHDN and CDR2 FVKESK. This CDR3 comprises 12 residues. The CDR3 coding sequence is TGTGCCAGCAGCCCCCATCGTCAAGAGCAGTTCTTC. Its protein product is CASSPHRQEQFF.

V gene TRBV7-2 combines with J gene TRBJ1-6, with D possibly being TRBD1 (5 bases). The germline CDR1 and CDR2 sequences are SGHTA and FQGNSA. Trimming removed 5 bases at V and 7 bases at J, with 15 bases between. The CDR3 runs to 15 residues. CDR3 in amino acids: CASSLQGLHNSPLHF. CDR3 bases: TGTGCCAGCAGCCTTCAGGGCCTCCACAATTCACCCCTCCACTTT.

The rearrangement links TRBV29-1 to TRBJ2-5; the D is unclear. Germline lookup yields CDR1 SQVTM and CDR2 ANQGSEA. V gave up 2 bases and J gave up 0 bases, with 10 bases separating them. This CDR3 has 14 residues. CDR3 region: CSVETIQNQETQYF. CDR3 in DNA: TGCAGCGTTGAAACAATACAGAACCAAGAGACCCAGTACTTC.